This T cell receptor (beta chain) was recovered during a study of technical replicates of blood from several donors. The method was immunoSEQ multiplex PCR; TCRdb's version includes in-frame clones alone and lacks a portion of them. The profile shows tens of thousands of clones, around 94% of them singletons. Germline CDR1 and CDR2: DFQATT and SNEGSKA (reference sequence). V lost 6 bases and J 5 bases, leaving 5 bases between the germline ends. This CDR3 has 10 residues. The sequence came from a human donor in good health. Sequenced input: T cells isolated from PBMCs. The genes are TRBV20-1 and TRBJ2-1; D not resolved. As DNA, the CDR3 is TGCAGTGCCAGCGACAATGAGCAGTTCTTC. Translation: CSASDNEQFF.